Listed below are T cell receptor beta chains from one sample, sequenced in a study of cytomegalovirus exposure and HLA in healthy donors. The table came from immunoSEQ multiplex PCR; TCRdb's copy has only in-frame clones and leaves some out. The repertoire has around 60,000 clones, 75% to 95% of them found once; the top ten carry around 2.9%. Sequenced sample: PBMCs. All receptors derive from a man between 18 and 35 years old in good health and CMV-seronegative. The CDR3 runs from the conserved cysteine through the conserved F or W. A D gene is named only where the DNA matches it firmly. Clone sizes are given selectively: once, few, many, or a class where the clone is expanded.

V	J	size	D	CDR3	DNA
TRBV5-1	TRBJ2-5	.	.	CASSQQETQYF	TGCGCCAGCAGTCAGCAAGAGACCCAGTACTTC
TRBV7-2	TRBJ2-3	.	.	CASSWDSLADTQYF	TGTGCCAGCTCGTGGGACTCCTTAGCAGATACGCAGTATTTT
TRBV11-2	TRBJ1-1	.	TRBD1	CASSVHGQVLNTEAFF	TGTGCCAGCAGCGTTCATGGACAGGTATTGAACACTGAAGCTTTCTTT
TRBV4-2	TRBJ1-1	.	TRBD1	CASSDRAGGEAFF	TGTGCCAGCAGTGACAGGGCGGGGGGTGAAGCTTTCTTT
TRBV28	TRBJ1-2	.	.	CASSLWGDGYTF	TGTGCCAGCAGTTTGTGGGGGGATGGCTACACCTTC
TRBV10-2	TRBJ2-7	.	TRBD1	CASSLSGQGAYEQYF	TGCGCCAGCAGTTTGTCGGGACAGGGGGCCTACGAGCAGTACTTC
TRBV2	TRBJ2-3	.	.	CASSEWPGNTDTQYF	TGTGCCAGCAGTGAATGGCCCGGGAATACAGATACGCAGTATTTT
TRBV21-1	TRBJ2-3	.	.	CASSKSWRDSTDTQYF	TGTGCCAGCAGCAAATCCTGGCGGGATAGCACAGATACGCAGTATTTT
TRBV11-2	TRBJ2-2	.	TRBD1	CASSLPTGLNTGELFF	TGTGCCAGCAGCCTACCGACAGGGCTGAACACCGGGGAGCTGTTTTTT
TRBV28	TRBJ1-2	once	TRBD1	CASSLTNRGPRHTF	TGTGCCAGCAGTTTAACGAACAGGGGGCCCCGACACACCTTC
TRBV9	TRBJ2-5	.	.	CASSVGRIGGEETQYF	TGTGCCAGCAGCGTAGGTCGGATTGGGGGCGAAGAGACCCAGTACTTC
TRBV28	TRBJ2-7	.	TRBD2	CASSLVGGRSYEQYF	TGTGCCAGCAGCCTTGTGGGCGGGAGGTCCTACGAGCAGTACTTC
TRBV29-1	TRBJ2-7	once	TRBD1	CSVEGTGGPHEQYF	TGCAGCGTTGAGGGGACAGGGGGCCCCCACGAGCAGTACTTC
TRBV5-1	TRBJ2-3	.	.	CASSFGSQTSTDTQYF	TGCGCCAGCAGCTTCGGTAGCCAGACTAGCACAGATACGCAGTATTTT
TRBV5-1	TRBJ2-7	.	TRBD1	CASKRGPTSAEQYF	TGCGCCAGCAAGAGGGGGCCCACGTCCGCCGAGCAGTACTTC
TRBV15	TRBJ2-3	.	TRBD1	CATSRGQGSTDTQYF	TGTGCCACCAGCAGAGGACAGGGGAGCACAGATACGCAGTATTTT
TRBV19	TRBJ1-4	.	TRBD1	CASRTIGQGLFNEKLFF	TGTGCCAGTAGGACGATCGGACAGGGACTTTTTAATGAAAAACTGTTTTTT
TRBV5-1	TRBJ2-1	.	TRBD2	CASSLTSGMGEQFF	TGCGCCAGCAGCTTGACTAGCGGGATGGGTGAGCAGTTCTTC
TRBV5-1	TRBJ2-2	.	.	CASSWGGDTGELFF	TGCGCCAGCAGCTGGGGGGGCGACACCGGGGAGCTGTTTTTT
TRBV7-8	TRBJ1-5	.	TRBD1	CASSGRQGVSNQPQHF	TGTGCCAGCAGCGGTCGACAGGGGGTTAGCAATCAGCCCCAGCATTTT
TRBV11-3	TRBJ2-3	.	.	CASSFDSSTDTQYF	TGTGCCAGCAGCTTCGACTCAAGCACAGATACGCAGTATTTT
TRBV18	TRBJ2-7	.	.	CASSPPYGGYEQYF	TGTGCCAGCTCACCACCCTATGGGGGGTACGAGCAGTACTTC
TRBV18	TRBJ1-2	.	.	CASSPDRDYGYTF	TGTGCCAGCTCTCCGGACAGAGACTATGGCTACACCTTC
TRBV27	TRBJ1-1	.	.	CASSFQQFSEAFF	TGTGCCAGCAGTTTTCAACAGTTTAGTGAAGCTTTCTTT
TRBV7-7	TRBJ2-1	.	TRBD2	CASSSGGPTNEQFF	TGTGCTAGCAGCTCGGGAGGGCCTACCAATGAGCAGTTCTTC
TRBV30	TRBJ1-1	.	.	CAWSVGGITEAFF	TGTGCCTGGAGTGTCGGCGGGATCACTGAAGCTTTCTTT
TRBV6-4	TRBJ2-6	.	TRBD1	CASSPTGGTGANVLTF	TGTGCCAGCAGTCCCACAGGGGGGACCGGGGCCAACGTCCTGACTTTC
TRBV28	TRBJ1-1	.	TRBD1	CASSFVGAGGAGTEAFF	TGTGCCAGCAGTTTTGTAGGGGCAGGGGGCGCGGGCACTGAAGCTTTCTTT
TRBV9	TRBJ1-3	.	.	CASSDQPSSGNTIYF	TGTGCCAGCAGCGACCAACCGAGCTCTGGAAACACCATATATTTT